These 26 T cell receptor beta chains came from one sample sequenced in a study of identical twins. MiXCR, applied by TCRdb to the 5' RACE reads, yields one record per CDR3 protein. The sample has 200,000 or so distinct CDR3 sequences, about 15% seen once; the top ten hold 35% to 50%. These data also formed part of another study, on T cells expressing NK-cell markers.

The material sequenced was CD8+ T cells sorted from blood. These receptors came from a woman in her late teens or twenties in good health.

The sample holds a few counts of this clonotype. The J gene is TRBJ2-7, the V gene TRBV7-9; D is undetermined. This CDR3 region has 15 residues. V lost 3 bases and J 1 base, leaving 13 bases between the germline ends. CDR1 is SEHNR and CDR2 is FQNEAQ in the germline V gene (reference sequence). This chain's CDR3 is CASSFLQAESYEQYF. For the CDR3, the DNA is TGTGCCAGCAGCTTTTTGCAAGCAGAATCCTACGAGCAGTACTTC.

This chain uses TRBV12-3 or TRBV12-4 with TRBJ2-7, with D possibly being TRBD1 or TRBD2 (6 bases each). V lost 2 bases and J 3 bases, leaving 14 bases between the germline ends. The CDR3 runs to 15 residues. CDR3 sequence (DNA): TGTGCCAGCAGTTTAACCGGGGGCGCCCACTACGAGCAGTACTTC. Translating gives CASSLTGGAHYEQYF.

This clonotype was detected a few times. In DNA, the CDR3 is TGTGCCAGCAGTTTGGGGCATACGCAGTATTTT. Encoded protein: CASSLGHTQYF. The chain carries TRBV12-3 or TRBV12-4 and TRBJ2-3, with D perhaps TRBD1 (5 bases). The CDR3 totals 11 residues. Trimming stripped 3 bases from V and 7 bases from J, with 5 bases between.

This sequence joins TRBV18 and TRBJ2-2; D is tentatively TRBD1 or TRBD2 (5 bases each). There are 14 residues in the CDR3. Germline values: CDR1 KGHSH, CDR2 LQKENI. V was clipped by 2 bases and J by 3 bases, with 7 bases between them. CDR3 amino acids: CASSPGGYTGELFF. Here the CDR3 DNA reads TGTGCCAGCTCACCAGGGGGTTACACCGGGGAGCTGTTTTTT.

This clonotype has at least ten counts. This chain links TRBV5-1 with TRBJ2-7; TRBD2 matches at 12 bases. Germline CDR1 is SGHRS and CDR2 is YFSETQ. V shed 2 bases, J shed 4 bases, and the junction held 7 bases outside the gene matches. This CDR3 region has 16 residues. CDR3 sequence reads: CASSFWTSGEEYEQYF. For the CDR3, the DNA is TGCGCCAGCAGCTTCTGGACTAGCGGGGAAGAATACGAGCAGTACTTC.

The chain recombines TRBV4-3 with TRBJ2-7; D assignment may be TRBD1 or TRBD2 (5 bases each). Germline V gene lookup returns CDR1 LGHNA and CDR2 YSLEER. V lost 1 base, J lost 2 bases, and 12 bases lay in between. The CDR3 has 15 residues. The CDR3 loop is CASSQGTGATYEQYF. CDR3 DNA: TGCGCCAGCAGCCAAGGCACCGGGGCCACCTACGAGCAGTACTTC.

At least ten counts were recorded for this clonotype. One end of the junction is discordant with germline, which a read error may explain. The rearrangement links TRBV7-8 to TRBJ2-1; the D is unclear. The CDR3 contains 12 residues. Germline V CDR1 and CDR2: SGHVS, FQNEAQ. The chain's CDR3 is CASSVADNEQFF. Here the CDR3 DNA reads TGTGCCAGCAGCGTAGCCGACAATGAGCAGTTCTTC.

The CDR3 loop is CASSAGGPVLTF. In nucleotides, the CDR3 is TGTGCCAGCAGTGCAGGCGGCCCCGTCCTGACTTTC. J is TRBJ2-6 and V is TRBV25-1; D remains unclear. CDR3 length equals 12 residues. In germline, CDR1 is MGHDK, CDR2 SYGVNS. V lost 4 bases, J lost 12 bases, and 10 bases lay in between. Drawing the rest from reference TRBV25-1 and TRBJ2-6, the complete variable domain is EADIYQTPRYLVIGTGKKITLECSQTMGHDKMYWYQQDPGMELHLIHYSYGVNSTEKGDLSSESTVSRIRTEHFPLTLESARPSHTSQYLCASSAGGPVLTFGAGSRLTVL.

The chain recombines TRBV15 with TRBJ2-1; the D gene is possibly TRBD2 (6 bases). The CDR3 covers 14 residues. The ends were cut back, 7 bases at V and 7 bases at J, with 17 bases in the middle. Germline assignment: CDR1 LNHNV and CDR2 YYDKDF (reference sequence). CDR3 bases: TGTGCCACCAAGGCGGGGCCCGAAGGGAATGAGCAGTTCTTC. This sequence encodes CATKAGPEGNEQFF. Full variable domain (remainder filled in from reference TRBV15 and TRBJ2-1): DAMVIQNPRYQVTQFGKPVTLSCSQTLNHNVMYWYQQKSSQAPKLLFHYYDKDFNNEADTPDNFQSRRPNTSFCFLDIRSPGLGDTAMYLCATKAGPEGNEQFFGPGTRLTVL.

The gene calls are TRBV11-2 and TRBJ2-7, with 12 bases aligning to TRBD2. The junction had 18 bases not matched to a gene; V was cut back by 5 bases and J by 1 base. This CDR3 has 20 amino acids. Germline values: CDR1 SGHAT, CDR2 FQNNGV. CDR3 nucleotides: TGTGCCAGCAGCCCCTATCCGGGACTAGCGGGCCTCCAGGGGTCCTACGAGCAGTACTTC. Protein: CASSPYPGLAGLQGSYEQYF.

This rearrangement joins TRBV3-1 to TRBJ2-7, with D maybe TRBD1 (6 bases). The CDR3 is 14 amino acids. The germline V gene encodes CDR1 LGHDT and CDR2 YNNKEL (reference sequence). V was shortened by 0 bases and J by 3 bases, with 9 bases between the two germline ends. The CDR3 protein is CASSQDTGSYEQYF. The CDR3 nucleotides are TGTGCCAGCAGCCAAGATACAGGGAGCTACGAGCAGTACTTC.

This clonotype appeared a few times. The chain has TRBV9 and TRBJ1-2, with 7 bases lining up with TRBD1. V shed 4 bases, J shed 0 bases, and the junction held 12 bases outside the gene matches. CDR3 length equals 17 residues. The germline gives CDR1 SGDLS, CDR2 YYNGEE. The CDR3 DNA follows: TGTGCCAGCAGCCATTCACGGGACAGCTACACTAACTATGGCTACACCTTC. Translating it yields CASSHSRDSYTNYGYTF.

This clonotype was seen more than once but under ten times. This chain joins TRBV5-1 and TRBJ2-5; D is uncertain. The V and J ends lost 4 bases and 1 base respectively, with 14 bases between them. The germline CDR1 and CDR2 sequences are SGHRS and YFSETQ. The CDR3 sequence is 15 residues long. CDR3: CASSADPDVQETQYF. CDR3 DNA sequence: TGCGCCAGCAGCGCAGACCCAGACGTCCAAGAGACCCAGTACTTC.

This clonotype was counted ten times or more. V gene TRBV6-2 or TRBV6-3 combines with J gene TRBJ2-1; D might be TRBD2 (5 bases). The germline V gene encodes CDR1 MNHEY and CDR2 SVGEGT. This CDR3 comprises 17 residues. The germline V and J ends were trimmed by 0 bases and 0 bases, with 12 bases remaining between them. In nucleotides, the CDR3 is TGTGCCAGCAGTTACTCGAGTACGGGGAGCTCCTACAATGAGCAGTTCTTC. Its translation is CASSYSSTGSSYNEQFF.

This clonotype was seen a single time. The CDR3 spells CASSVDGLAAYNEQFF. CDR3 in DNA: TGTGCCAGCAGCGTAGACGGCCTCGCCGCTTACAATGAGCAGTTCTTC. This sequence joins TRBV9 and TRBJ2-1; no clear D gene. In germline, CDR1 is SGDLS, CDR2 YYNGEE. V was trimmed by 0 bases and J by 4 bases, leaving 14 bases between them. This CDR3 contains 16 residues.

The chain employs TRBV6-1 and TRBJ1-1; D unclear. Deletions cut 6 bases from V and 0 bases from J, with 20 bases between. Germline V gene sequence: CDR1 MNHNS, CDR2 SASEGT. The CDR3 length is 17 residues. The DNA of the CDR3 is TGTGCCAGCAGGGCCGTGGAAGACTCCGCGATGAACACTGAAGCTTTCTTT. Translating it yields CASRAVEDSAMNTEAFF.

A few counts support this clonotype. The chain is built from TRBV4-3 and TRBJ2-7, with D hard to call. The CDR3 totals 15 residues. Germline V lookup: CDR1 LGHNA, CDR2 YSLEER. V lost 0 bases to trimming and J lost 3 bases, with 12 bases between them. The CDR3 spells CASSQEGSSYYEQYF. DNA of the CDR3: TGCGCCAGCAGCCAAGAGGGATCGAGTTACTACGAGCAGTACTTC.

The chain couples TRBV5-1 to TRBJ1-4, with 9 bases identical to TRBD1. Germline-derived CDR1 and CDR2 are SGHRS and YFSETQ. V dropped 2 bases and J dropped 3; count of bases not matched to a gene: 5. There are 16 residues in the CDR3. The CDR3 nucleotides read TGCGCCAGCAGCTTTATCCGGACAGGGGCTAATGAAAAACTGTTTTTT. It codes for CASSFIRTGANEKLFF.

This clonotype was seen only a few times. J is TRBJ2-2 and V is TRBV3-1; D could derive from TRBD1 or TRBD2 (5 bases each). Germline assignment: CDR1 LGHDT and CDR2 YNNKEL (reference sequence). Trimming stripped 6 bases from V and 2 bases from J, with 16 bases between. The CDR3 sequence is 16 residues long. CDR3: CASRSTPGPNTGELFF. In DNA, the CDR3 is TGTGCCAGCAGGTCCACTCCGGGACCCAACACCGGGGAGCTGTTTTTT.

The CDR3 region is CASSPAGSGNNEQFF. CDR3 nucleotides: TGCGCCAGCAGCCCTGCTGGTAGCGGGAACAATGAGCAGTTCTTC. V usage is TRBV5-1 and J usage is TRBJ2-1, with 8 nucleotides matching TRBD2. CDR1 SGHRS and CDR2 YFSETQ come from the germline V gene. After removal of 4 bases from V and 5 bases from J, the junction contained 8 bases not matched to a gene. The CDR3 extends over 15 amino acids.

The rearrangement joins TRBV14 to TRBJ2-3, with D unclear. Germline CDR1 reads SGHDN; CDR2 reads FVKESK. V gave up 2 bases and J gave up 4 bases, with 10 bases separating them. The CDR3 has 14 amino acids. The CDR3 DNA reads TGTGCCAGCAGCCAATTCGTGAACCCAGATACGCAGTATTTT. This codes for CASSQFVNPDTQYF.

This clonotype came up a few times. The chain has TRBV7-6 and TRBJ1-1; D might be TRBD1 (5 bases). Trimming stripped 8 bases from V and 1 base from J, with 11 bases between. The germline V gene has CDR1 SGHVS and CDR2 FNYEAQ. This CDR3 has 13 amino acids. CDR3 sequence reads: CASGAGGNTEAFF. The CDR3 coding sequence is TGTGCCAGCGGAGCCGGGGGGAACACTGAAGCTTTCTTT.

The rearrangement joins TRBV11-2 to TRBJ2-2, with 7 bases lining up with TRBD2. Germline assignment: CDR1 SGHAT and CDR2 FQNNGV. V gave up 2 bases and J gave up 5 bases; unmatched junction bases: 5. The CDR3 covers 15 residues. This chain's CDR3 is CASSLTGGRTGELFF. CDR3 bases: TGTGCCAGCAGCTTAACTGGCGGGAGAACCGGGGAGCTGTTTTTT.

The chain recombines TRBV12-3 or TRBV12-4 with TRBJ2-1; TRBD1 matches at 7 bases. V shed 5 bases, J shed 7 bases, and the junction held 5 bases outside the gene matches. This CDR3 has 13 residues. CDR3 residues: CASSRQGWNEQFF. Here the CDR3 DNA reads TGTGCCAGCAGTCGACAGGGATGGAATGAGCAGTTCTTC.

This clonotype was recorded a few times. CDR3 sequence: CASSPMWHEQYF. Here the CDR3 DNA reads TGTGCCAGCAGTCCCATGTGGCACGAGCAGTACTTC. The chain combines TRBV12-3 or TRBV12-4 with TRBJ2-7; D uncertain. The CDR3 length is 12 residues. V was shortened by 5 bases and J by 5 bases, with 10 bases between the two germline ends.

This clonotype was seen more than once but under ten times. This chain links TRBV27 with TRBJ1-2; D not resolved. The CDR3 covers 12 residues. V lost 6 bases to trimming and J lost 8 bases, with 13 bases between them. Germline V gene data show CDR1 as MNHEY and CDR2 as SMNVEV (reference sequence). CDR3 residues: CASSHPTGGYTF. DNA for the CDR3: TGTGCCAGCAGCCATCCGACGGGGGGCTACACCTTC.